Listed below are T cell receptor beta chains from one sample, sequenced in a study of human T cells and chemical hapten exposure. TCRdb used MiXCR to reprocess the RACE reads, holding one entry per CDR3 protein. The sample carries 150,000 to 200,000 distinct CDR3 sequences, roughly 15% recorded once. Sample: whole blood, taken in connection with sensitization to the hapten diphenylcyclopropenone (DPC). The receptors stem from a woman in her thirties with alopecia areata. Some clones in this sample may be carry-over from other donors' samples. Each CDR3 is given with its conserved first and last residue. The D gene is left open where the match is weak. Clone sizes are given selectively: once, few, many, or a class where the clone is expanded.

D gene	V gene	clone size	J gene	CDR3 DNA	CDR3 protein
NA	TRBV29-1	many	TRBJ1-2	TGCAGCGCCGGGGTCGCAGGGCAGGGTGGCTACACCTTC	CSAGVAGQGGYTF
NA	TRBV3-1	NA	TRBJ2-4	TGTGCCAGCAGCCAAGAAGGTACAGTCAAAAACATTCAGTACTTC	CASSQEGTVKNIQYF
NA	TRBV7-2	few	TRBJ2-2	TGTGCCAGCAGCTTAGTGGTCAGGAACACCGGGGAGCTGTTTTTT	CASSLVVRNTGELFF
TRBD1	TRBV20-1	NA	TRBJ2-5	TGCAGCGCAAAGGGGGCAGGGAAAGAGACCCAGTACTTC	CSAKGAGKETQYF
TRBD1	TRBV30	few	TRBJ2-7	TGTGCCTGGAGGCCCCCCGGTTTGGGACAGGGCGCCGAGCAGTACTTC	CAWRPPGLGQGAEQYF
TRBD1	TRBV19	NA	TRBJ1-2	TGTGCCAGTAGTACGGACAGGGTTAACTATGGCTACACCTTC	CASSTDRVNYGYTF
NA	TRBV28	few	TRBJ1-5	TGTGCCAGCTCGATAGAAGGCAATCAGCCCCAGCATTTT	CASSIEGNQPQHF
NA	TRBV2	NA	TRBJ2-5	TGTGCCAGCAGTGATCGGCAGGCGAGGTTACGAGAGACCCAGTACTTC	CASSDRQARLRETQYF
TRBD1	TRBV12-3/TRBV12-4	NA	TRBJ1-2	TGTGCCAGCACCGGGACAGGGGGTTCGGAAGGCTACACCTTC	CASTGTGGSEGYTF
TRBD2	TRBV7-9	few	TRBJ2-1	TGTGCCAGCAGCCCTAAGACTAGCGGGGTGGCCCCCTACAATGAGCAGTTCTTC	CASSPKTSGVAPYNEQFF
NA	TRBV19	many	TRBJ1-5	TGTGCCAGTAGTAGGTGGGGGATCGATCAGCCCCAGCATTTT	CASSRWGIDQPQHF
TRBD1	TRBV20-1	NA	TRBJ1-1	TGCAGTGCTAGACCCCGGGACAGGGGACCCGAAGCTTTCTTT	CSARPRDRGPEAFF
TRBD2	TRBV5-1	NA	TRBJ2-3	TGCGCCAGCAGCCCAGGACTAGCGGGTTCCACTAGCACAGATACGCAGTATTTT	CASSPGLAGSTSTDTQYF